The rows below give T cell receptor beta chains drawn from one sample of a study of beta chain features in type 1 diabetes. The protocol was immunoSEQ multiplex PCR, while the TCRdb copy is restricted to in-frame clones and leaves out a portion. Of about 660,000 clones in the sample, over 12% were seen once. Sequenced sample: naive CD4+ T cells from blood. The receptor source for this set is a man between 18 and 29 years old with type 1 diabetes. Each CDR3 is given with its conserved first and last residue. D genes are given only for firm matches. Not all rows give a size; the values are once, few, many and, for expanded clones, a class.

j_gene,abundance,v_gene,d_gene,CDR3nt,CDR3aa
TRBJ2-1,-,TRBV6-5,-,TGTGCCAGCAGTTACTCAGAAGGGAATGAGCAGTTCTTC,CASSYSEGNEQFF
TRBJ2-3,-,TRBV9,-,TGTGCCAGCAGCGTCAACCCTGGAGATACGCAGTATTTT,CASSVNPGDTQYF
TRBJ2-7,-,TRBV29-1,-,TGCAGCGTTGAAGATAGGCTCAACTGGAGCAGCTCCTACGAGCAGTACTTC,CSVEDRLNWSSSYEQYF
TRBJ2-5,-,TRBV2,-,TGTGCCATTAAGGAAACCGACTACCAAGAGACCCAGTACTTC,CAIKETDYQETQYF
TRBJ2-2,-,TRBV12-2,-,TGTGCAAGTCGCGCCCGGACTAGCGGGATTCACACCGGGGAGCTGTTTTTT,CASRARTSGIHTGELFF
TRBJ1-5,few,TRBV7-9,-,TGTGCCAGCAGCTCTACCGGTTCCTTAGGGAATCAGCCCCAGCATTTT,CASSSTGSLGNQPQHF
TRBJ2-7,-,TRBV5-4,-,TGTGCCAGCAGGCGGGCAGGGGATAGAGATGAGCAGTACTTC,CASRRAGDRDEQYF
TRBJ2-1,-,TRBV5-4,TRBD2,TGTGCCAGCAGCCTTATAGCGGGACTGAACAATGAGCAGTTCTTC,CASSLIAGLNNEQFF
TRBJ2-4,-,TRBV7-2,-,TGTGCCAGCAGCCTGGACAGCAAAAACATTCAGTACTTC,CASSLDSKNIQYF
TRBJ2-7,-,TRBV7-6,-,TGTGCCAGCAGCTTAAAGGTGGGCCCCTACGAGCAGTACTTC,CASSLKVGPYEQYF
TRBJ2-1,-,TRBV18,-,TGTGCCAGCTCACCTCCGGCGGGACCCTCCTACAATGAGCAGTTCTTC,CASSPPAGPSYNEQFF
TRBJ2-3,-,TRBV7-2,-,TGTGCCAGCAGCTTAGGGAGCCCAACAGATACGCAGTATTTT,CASSLGSPTDTQYF
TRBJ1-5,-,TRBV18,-,TGTGCCAGCTCATCCTCCAGGGTAGCGAGTCAGCCCCAGCATTTT,CASSSSRVASQPQHF
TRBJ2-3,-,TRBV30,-,TGTGCCTGGAGTGGACGGGGGTACGCAGATACGCAGTATTTT,CAWSGRGYADTQYF
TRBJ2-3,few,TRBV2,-,TGTGCCAGCAGTGTTCTCCCCACAGATACGCAGTATTTT,CASSVLPTDTQYF
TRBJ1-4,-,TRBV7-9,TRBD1,TGTGCCAGCAGCTGGACAGGGGGCGATGAAAAACTGTTTTTT,CASSWTGGDEKLFF
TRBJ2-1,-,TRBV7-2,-,TGTGCCAGCAGCTTAGAAGGCTCCTACAATGAGCAGTTCTTC,CASSLEGSYNEQFF
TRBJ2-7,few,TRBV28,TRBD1,TGTGCCAGCAGTGCGCCCGGGACAGGCTACGAGCAGTACTTC,CASSAPGTGYEQYF
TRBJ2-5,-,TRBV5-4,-,TGTGCCAGCAGCAATGGCGGTGAGGAGACCCAGTACTTC,CASSNGGEETQYF
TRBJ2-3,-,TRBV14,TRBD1,TGTGCCAGCAGCCAAGTGGTTCGGGACAGGGTGACCCGGAGCACAGATACGCAGTATTTT,CASSQVVRDRVTRSTDTQYF
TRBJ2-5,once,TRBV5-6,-,TGTGCCAGCAGCTTGGAGGGCAGGTCATTGGAGACCCAGTACTTC,CASSLEGRSLETQYF
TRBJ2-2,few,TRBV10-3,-,TGTGCCATCAGTGCCACAGGGAACACCGGGGAGCTGTTTTTT,CAISATGNTGELFF
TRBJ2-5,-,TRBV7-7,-,TGTGCTAGCAGCTCCCAGGCAGGGGTAGGCGAGACCCAGTACTTC,CASSSQAGVGETQYF
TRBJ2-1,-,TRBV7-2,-,TGTGCCAGCAGCTTACTGTTTGGCGTTTCCAGTGAGCAGTTCTTC,CASSLLFGVSSEQFF
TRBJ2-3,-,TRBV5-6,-,TGTGCCAGCAGCCTGACGGTTAATACGCAGTATTTT,CASSLTVNTQYF
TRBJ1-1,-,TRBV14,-,TGTGCCAGCAGCCAAGATGAAGACGGGGAAGCTTTCTTT,CASSQDEDGEAFF
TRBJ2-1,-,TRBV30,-,TGTGCCTGGAGTGTAGGCGAGCAGTTCTTC,CAWSVGEQFF
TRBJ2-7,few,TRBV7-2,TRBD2,TGTGCCAGCAGCTTAGGGCTAGCGGGAGTAGACGAGCAGTACTTC,CASSLGLAGVDEQYF
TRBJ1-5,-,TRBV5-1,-,TGCGCCAGCAGCTTGGAGGTTGATCAGCCCCAGCATTTT,CASSLEVDQPQHF
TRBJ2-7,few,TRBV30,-,TGTGCCTGGATACGGCCGTCAAGCTCCTACGAGCAGTACTTC,CAWIRPSSSYEQYF
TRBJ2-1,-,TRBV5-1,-,TGCGCCAGCAGCTTGGCGCAGCCCTCCTACAATGAGCAGTTCTTC,CASSLAQPSYNEQFF
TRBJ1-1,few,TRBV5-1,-,TGCGCCAGCAGCTTGAAAACAGGGCCCCACACTGAAGCTTTCTTT,CASSLKTGPHTEAFF
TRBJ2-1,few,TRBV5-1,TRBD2,TGCGCCAGCAGCTCGGGACTAGATCTCTACAATGAGCAGTTCTTC,CASSSGLDLYNEQFF
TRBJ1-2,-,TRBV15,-,TGTGCCACCAGCAGAGATCTCGGGCGGGATTTAGGCTATGGCTACACCTTC,CATSRDLGRDLGYGYTF
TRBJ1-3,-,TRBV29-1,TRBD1,TGCGGGATCGGACAGGTCTTATCTGGAAACACCATATATTTT,CGIGQVLSGNTIYF
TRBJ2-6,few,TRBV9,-,TGTGCCAGCAGCGCGCAGTTCTCTGGGGCCAACGTCCTGACTTTC,CASSAQFSGANVLTF
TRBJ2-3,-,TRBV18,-,TGTGCCAGCTCACCCTTAGGTGATACGCAGTATTTT,CASSPLGDTQYF
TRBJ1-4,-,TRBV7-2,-,TGTGCCAGCAGCTTCGGGGCTGGAGAAAAACTGTTTTTT,CASSFGAGEKLFF
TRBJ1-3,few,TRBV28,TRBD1,TGTGCCGGATCCTACGGGACAGCTGGAAACACCATATATTTT,CAGSYGTAGNTIYF
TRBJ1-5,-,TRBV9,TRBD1,TGTGCCAGCAGCCCGAACAGGGGGCATCAGCCCCAGCATTTT,CASSPNRGHQPQHF
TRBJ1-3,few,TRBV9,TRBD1,TGTGCCAGCAGCGGAGGGGGCGCCGGGACGCCTCTCTCTGGAAACACCATATATTTT,CASSGGGAGTPLSGNTIYF
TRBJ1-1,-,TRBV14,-,TGTGCCAGCAGCCAAGGACAGGCCTTCCCGAACACTGAAGCTTTCTTT,CASSQGQAFPNTEAFF
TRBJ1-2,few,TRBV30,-,TGTGCCTGGAGTCCGGGGATATATGGCTACACCTTC,CAWSPGIYGYTF
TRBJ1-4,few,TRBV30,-,TGTGCCTGGAAAGGGACCTTCAGGGAAAAACTGTTTTTT,CAWKGTFREKLFF
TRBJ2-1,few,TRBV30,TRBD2,TGTGCCTGGAGGACTAGCGGACCGGGGGAGCAGTTCTTC,CAWRTSGPGEQFF
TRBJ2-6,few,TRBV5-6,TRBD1,TGTGCCAGCAGCGACCTGGGACAGACTGGGGCCAACGTCCTGACTTTC,CASSDLGQTGANVLTF
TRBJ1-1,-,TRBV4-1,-,TGCGCCAGCAGCCAAGGTCGGGCCCGAAACACTGAAGCTTTCTTT,CASSQGRARNTEAFF
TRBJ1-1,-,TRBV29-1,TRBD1,TGCAGCCCAGCGGACAGGTCGGGCACTGAAGCTTTCTTT,CSPADRSGTEAFF
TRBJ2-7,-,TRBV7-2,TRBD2,TGTGCCAGCAGCCCCGGGACTAGCGGAGGTTACGAGCAGTACTTC,CASSPGTSGGYEQYF
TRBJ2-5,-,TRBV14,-,TGTGCCAGCAGCCAACTGGGAGCGTCCCAAGAGACCCAGTACTTC,CASSQLGASQETQYF
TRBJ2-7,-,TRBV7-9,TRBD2,TGTGCCAGCAGCTTATATCCTAGCGGGGGAGCAGAGCAGTACTTC,CASSLYPSGGAEQYF